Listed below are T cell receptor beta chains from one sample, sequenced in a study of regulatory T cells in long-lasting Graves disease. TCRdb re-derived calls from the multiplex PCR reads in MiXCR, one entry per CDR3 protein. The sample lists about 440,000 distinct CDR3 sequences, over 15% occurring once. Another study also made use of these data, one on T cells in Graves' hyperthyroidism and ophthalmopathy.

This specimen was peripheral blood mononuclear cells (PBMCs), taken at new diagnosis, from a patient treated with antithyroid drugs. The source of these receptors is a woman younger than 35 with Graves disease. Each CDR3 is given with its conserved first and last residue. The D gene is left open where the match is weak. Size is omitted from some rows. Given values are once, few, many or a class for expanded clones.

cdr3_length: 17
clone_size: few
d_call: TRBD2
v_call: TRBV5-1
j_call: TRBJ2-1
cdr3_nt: TGCGCCAGCTCAGTGGTCTTAGGAGCGGGAGGTGGAAATGAGCAGTTCTTC
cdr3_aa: CASSVVLGAGGGNEQFF

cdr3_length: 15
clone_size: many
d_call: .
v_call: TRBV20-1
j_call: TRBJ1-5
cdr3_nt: TGCAGTGCTATCCCCCCGCAGCAGGGCAATCAGCCCCAGCATTTT
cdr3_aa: CSAIPPQQGNQPQHF

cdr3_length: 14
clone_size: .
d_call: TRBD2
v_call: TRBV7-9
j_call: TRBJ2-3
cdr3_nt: TGTGCCAGCAGCGTAATACTAGCGGCAGATACGCAGTATTTT
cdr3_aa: CASSVILAADTQYF

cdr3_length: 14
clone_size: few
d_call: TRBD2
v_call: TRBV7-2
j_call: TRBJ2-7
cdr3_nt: TGTGCCAGCAGCACTAGCGGGAGGTTCTACGAGCAGTACTTC
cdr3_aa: CASSTSGRFYEQYF

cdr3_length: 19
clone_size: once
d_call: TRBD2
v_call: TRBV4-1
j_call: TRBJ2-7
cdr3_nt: TGCGCCAGCAGCCAATTGGTGACTAGCCCTACACTACTCCTTTACGAGCAGTACTTC
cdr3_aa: CASSQLVTSPTLLLYEQYF

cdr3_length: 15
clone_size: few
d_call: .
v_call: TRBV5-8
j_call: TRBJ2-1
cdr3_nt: TGTGCCAGCAGCTTGGTGGGGGGCCTTTCCAATGAGCAGTTCTTC
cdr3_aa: CASSLVGGLSNEQFF

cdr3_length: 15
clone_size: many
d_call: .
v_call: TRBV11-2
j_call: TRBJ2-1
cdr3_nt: TGTGCCAGCAGCTCGGACAGTATTAACTACAATGAGCAGTTCTTC
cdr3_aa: CASSSDSINYNEQFF

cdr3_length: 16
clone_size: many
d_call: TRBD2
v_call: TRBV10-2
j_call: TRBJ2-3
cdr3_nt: TGCGCCAGCAGTGAGGGTAGCGGGATCCGCACAGATACGCAGTATTTT
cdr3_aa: CASSEGSGIRTDTQYF

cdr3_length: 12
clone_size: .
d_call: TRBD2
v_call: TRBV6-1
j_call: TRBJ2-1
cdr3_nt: TGTGCCAGTTTAGCGGGTCGGAATGAGCAGTTCTTC
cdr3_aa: CASLAGRNEQFF

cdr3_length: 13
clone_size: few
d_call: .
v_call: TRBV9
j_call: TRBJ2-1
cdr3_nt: TGTGCCAGCAACCCGGACGGGGGCCATGAGCAGTTCTTC
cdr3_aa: CASNPDGGHEQFF

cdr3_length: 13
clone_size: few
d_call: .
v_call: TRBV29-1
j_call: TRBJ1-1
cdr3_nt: TGCAGCGTTGCTGGGACGGCGAACACTGAAGCTTTCTTT
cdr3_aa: CSVAGTANTEAFF

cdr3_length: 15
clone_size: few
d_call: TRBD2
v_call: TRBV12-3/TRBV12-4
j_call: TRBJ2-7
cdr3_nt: TGTGCCAGCAGGCCAACTAGCGGGGGCTCCTACGAGCAGTACTTC
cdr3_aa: CASRPTSGGSYEQYF

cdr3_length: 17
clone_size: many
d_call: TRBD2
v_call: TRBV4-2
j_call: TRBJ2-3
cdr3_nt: TGTGCCAGCAGCCAAGGGGCTAGCGGGAGTGGCACAGATACGCAGTATTTT
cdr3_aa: CASSQGASGSGTDTQYF

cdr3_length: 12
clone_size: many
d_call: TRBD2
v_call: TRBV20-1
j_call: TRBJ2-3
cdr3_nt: TGCAGTGCTAGAGGGGAGCGGGAAACGCAGTATTTT
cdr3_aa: CSARGERETQYF

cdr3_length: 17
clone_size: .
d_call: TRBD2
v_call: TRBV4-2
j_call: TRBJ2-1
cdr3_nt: TGTGCCAGCAGCCCCCGGAGCGGGAGGGTCACCTACAATGAGCAGTTCTTC
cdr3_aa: CASSPRSGRVTYNEQFF

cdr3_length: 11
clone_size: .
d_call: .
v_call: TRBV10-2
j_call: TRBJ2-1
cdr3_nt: TGCGCCAGCACCCAGGGCAATGAGCAGTTCTTC
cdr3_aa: CASTQGNEQFF

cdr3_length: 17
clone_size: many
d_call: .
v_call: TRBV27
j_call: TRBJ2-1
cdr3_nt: TGTGCCAGCAGTTGGACGATTAGCGCCGACGCCAACAATGAGCAGTTCTTC
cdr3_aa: CASSWTISADANNEQFF

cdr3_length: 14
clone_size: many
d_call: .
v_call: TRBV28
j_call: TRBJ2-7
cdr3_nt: TGTGCCAGCAGAATCCGAGGGGTGCAGTACGAGCAGTACTTC
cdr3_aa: CASRIRGVQYEQYF

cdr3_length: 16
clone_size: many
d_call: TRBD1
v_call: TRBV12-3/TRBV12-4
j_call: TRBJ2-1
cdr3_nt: TGTGCCAGCAGTTTACCAAACAGGGGGCGCTACAATGAGCAGTTCTTC
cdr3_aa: CASSLPNRGRYNEQFF

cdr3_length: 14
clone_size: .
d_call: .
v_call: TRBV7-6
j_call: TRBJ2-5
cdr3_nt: TGTGCCAGCAGCTTAGAACCAGACCAAGAGACCCAGTACTTC
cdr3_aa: CASSLEPDQETQYF

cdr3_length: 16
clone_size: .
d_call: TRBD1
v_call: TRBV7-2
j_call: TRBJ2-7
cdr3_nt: TGTGCCAGCTCACCGCCCTACAGGGGAGAAGCCTACGAGCAGTGCTTC
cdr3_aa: CASSPPYRGEAYEQCF

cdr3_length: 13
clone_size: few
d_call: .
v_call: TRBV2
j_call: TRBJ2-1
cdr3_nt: TGTGCCAGCAGCCGGAGGGCCAGTAATGAGCAGTTCTTC
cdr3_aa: CASSRRASNEQFF